The clone carrying this TCR beta chain has ten or more counts. Its antigen is unknown. This specimen belongs to a study of neurological immune-mediated disorders. A single record per CDR3 protein comes from TCRdb applying MiXCR to the 5' RACE reads. Here the sample spans 36,000 or so distinct CDR3 sequences, approximately 10% being singletons. CDR1 is SGHRS and CDR2 is YFSETQ in the germline V gene. V lost 3 bases to trimming and J lost 3 bases, with 10 bases between them. The CDR3 spans 14 residues. General observations from the study: The absence of shared CDR3 amino acid sequences among expanded clones across subjects suggests private repertoires in all groups.

Sequencing input: PBMCs. The source is a woman aged 25-40 years with HTLV-1-associated myelopathy (HAM/TSP). The gene calls are TRBV5-1 and TRBJ2-4, with D unresolved. The chain's CDR3 is CASSSGSNKNIQYF. The CDR3 coding sequence is TGCGCCAGCAGCTCCGGGTCGAACAAAAACATTCAGTACTTC.